This TCR beta chain was sequenced for a study of CD8 T cells in Susac syndrome. Random hexamers were used to reverse transcribe an amount of roughly 0.45 to 1 ug RNA. TCRdb redid the calling of the immunoSEQ multiplex PCR reads with MiXCR, one entry per CDR3 protein. The sample lists around 140,000 distinct CDR3 sequences; approximately 93% were seen once. The V gene's germline CDR1 is MDHEN and CDR2 SYDVKM. V was trimmed by 6 bases and J by 3 bases, leaving 12 bases between them. The length of the CDR3 is 13 residues. Sequencing targeted TCR beta in T cells from blood (CD8+ and CD4+). It was negative isolation that provided the CD8+ and CD4+ T cells, whereas TEMRA cells were enriched by FACS.

The rearrangement uses TRBV28 and TRBJ2-7; D unclear. Sequencing was done on a sample of CD4+ T cells from PBMCs. The TCR comes from a human donor in good health. The CDR3 region has the DNA TGTGCCAGCAGCTCCGGAATTTTCTACGAGCAGTACTTC. It yields the protein CASSSGIFYEQYF.